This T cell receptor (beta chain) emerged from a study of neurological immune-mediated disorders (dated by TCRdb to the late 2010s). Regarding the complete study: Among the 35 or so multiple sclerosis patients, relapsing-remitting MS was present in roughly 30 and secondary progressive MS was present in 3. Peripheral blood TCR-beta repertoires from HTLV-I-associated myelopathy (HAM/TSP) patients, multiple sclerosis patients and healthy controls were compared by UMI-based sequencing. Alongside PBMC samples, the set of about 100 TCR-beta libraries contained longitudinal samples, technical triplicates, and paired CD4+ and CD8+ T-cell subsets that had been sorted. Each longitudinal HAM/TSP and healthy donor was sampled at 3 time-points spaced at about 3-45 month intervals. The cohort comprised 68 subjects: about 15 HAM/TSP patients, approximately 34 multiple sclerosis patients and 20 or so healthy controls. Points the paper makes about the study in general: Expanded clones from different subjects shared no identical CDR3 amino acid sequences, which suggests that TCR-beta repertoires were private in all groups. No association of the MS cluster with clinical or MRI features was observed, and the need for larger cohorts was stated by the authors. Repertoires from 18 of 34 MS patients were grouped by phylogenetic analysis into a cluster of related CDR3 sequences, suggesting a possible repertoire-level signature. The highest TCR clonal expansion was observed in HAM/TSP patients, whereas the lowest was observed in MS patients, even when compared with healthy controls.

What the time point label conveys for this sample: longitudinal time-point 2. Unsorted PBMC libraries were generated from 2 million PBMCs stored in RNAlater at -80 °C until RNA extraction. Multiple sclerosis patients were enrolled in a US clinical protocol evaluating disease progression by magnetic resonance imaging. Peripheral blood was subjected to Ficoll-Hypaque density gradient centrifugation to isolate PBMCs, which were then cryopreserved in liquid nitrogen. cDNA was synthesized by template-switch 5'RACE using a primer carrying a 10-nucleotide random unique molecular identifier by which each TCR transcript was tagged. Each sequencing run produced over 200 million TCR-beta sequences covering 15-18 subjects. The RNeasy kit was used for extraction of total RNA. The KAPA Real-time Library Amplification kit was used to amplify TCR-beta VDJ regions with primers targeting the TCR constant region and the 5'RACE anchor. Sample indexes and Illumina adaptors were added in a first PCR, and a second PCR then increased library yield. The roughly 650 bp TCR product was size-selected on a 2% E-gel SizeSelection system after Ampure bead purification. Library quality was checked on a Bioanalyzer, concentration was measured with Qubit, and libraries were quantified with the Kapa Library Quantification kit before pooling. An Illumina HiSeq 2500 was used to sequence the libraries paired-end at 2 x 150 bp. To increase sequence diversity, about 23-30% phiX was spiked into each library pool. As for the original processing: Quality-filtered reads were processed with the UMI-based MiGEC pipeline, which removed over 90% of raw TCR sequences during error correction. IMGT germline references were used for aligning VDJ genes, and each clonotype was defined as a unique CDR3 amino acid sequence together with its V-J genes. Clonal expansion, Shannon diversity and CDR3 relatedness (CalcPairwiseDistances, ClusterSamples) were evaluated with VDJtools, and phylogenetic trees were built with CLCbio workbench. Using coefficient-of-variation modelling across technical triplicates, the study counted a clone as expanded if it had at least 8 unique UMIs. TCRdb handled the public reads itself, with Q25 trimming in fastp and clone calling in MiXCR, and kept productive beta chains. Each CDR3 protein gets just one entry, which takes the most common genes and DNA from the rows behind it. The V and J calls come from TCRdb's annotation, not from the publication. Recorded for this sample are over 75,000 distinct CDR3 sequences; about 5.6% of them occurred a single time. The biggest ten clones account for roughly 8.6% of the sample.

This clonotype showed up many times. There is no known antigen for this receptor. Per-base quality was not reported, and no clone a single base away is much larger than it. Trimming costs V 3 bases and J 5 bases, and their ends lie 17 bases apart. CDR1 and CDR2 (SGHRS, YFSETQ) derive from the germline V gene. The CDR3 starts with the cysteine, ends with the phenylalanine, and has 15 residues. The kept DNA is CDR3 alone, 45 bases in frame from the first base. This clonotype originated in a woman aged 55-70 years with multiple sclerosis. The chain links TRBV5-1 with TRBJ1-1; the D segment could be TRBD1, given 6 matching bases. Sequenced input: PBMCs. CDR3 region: CASSSTEGGRTEAFF. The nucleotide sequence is TGCGCCAGCAGCTCGACCGAGGGGGGAAGGACTGAAGCTTTCTTT.